What follows are 28 T cell receptor beta chains derived from one specimen sequenced in a study of a mutant IDH1 vaccine in newly diagnosed glioma. The table came from immunoSEQ multiplex PCR; TCRdb's copy has only in-frame clones and leaves some out. Here the sample spans tens of thousands of clones, about 85% being singletons. Sample time point: week 23, last vaccination. Each dose of the vaccine consisted of 300 ug of mutant IDH1 20-mer peptide, with topical imiquimod. These receptors lack a known antigen. Sequenced material: PBMCs, taken from a glioma patient whose treatment included an IDH1 peptide vaccine. The receptor source for this set is a man aged 25-40 years with glioma.

The chain carries TRBV5-1 and TRBJ2-5; D may be TRBD1 (6 bases). Germline values: CDR1 SGHRS, CDR2 YFSETQ. V lost 5 bases and J lost 5, with 19 bases in between. The CDR3 loop spans 15 amino acids. The CDR3 DNA reads TGCGCCAGCAGAACTCCGGGACAAGATAGCGAGACCCAGTACTTC. As protein: CASRTPGQDSETQYF.

This chain connects TRBV14 to TRBJ2-3, with no clear D. The CDR3 contains 16 residues. Between the trimmed V and J ends, which lost 1 base and 4 bases, there was a span of 15 bases. Per germline, CDR1 SGHDN and CDR2 FVKESK. CDR3 region: CASSQVPLASSDTQYF. The CDR3 DNA reads as TGTGCCAGCAGCCAAGTACCCCTTGCGTCATCAGATACGCAGTATTTT.

This clone turned up a few times. The chain recombines TRBV11-1 with TRBJ1-1; TRBD1 might be the D (5 bases). The V gene lost 10 bases and the J gene lost 6 bases, with 12 bases spanning the gap. This CDR3 has 11 residues. Germline CDR1 and CDR2: SGHAT and FQDESV (reference sequence). For the CDR3, the DNA is TGTGCCACAGGAGGGGCCGCTGAAGCTTTCTTT. This sequence encodes CATGGAAEAFF.

About this clone itself: Germline and junction disagree at one end, which may indicate a read error. This sequence joins TRBV29-1 and TRBJ1-1, with D unclear. Per germline, CDR1 SQVTM and CDR2 ANQGSEA. The CDR3 has 13 amino acids. The CDR3 sequence: CSVEGVSRTEAFF. The CDR3 DNA is TGCAGCGTGGAAGGAGTCTCCAGGACTGAAGCTTTCTTT.

The chain employs TRBV18 and TRBJ1-3; D gene ambiguous. From germline, CDR1 is KGHSH and CDR2 LQKENI. This CDR3 has 14 residues. Trimming removed 2 bases from V and 0 bases from J, with 5 bases in between. Here the CDR3 DNA reads TGTGCCAGCTCACCAGCAGACTCTGGAAACACCATATATTTT. Translating gives CASSPADSGNTIYF.

Details on this clone: One end of the junction is discordant with germline, which a read error may explain. The chain carries TRBV18 and TRBJ2-7; 9 bases map to TRBD1. CDR3 length: 13 amino acids. Germline lookup yields CDR1 KGHSH and CDR2 LQKENI. CDR3 nucleotides: TGTGCCAGCTCACCACTTGGGAAGGGACAGGGCCACTTC. It specifies CASSPLGKGQGHF.

The chain uses TRBV5-6 and TRBJ1-2; D gene ambiguous. CDR1 and CDR2 from the germline V gene are SGHDT and YYEEEE. This CDR3 spans 13 amino acids. The V gene lost 0 bases and the J gene lost 4 bases, with 7 bases spanning the gap. CDR3 protein: CASSLVSTYGYTF. The CDR3 region has the DNA TGTGCCAGCAGCTTGGTCTCCACCTATGGCTACACCTTC.

The chain recombines TRBV4-1 with TRBJ1-3; 9 positions agree with TRBD1. The CDR3 sequence is 14 residues long. CDR1 MGHRA and CDR2 YSYEKL come from the germline V gene. V trimming: 4 bases; J trimming: 8 bases; junction bases outside the gene matches: 6. The CDR3 reads CASSREDRGDTIYF. As DNA, the CDR3 is TGCGCCAGCAGCCGAGAGGACAGGGGCGACACCATATATTTT.

The chain has TRBV9 and TRBJ2-3, with 7 bases matching TRBD1. Trimming took 3 bases from V and 2 from J; bases not matched to a gene: 6. The length of the CDR3 is 15 residues. CDR1 is SGDLS and CDR2 is YYNGEE in the germline V gene. The CDR3 nucleotides read TGTGCCAGCAGCGCCCTAGAGGGGGCCACAGATACGCAGTATTTT. Its translation is CASSALEGATDTQYF.

The rearrangement joins TRBV16 to TRBJ1-4, with 8 bases aligning to TRBD1. Looked up from germline, CDR1 is KGHSY and CDR2 is FQNENV. This CDR3 comprises 17 residues. J gave up 4 bases and V 4 bases, and 11 bases lay outside the gene matches. The CDR3 coding sequence is TGTGCCAGCAGCCCGAAATGGGCGGGACAGGTTAATGAAAAACTGTTTTTT. This gives the protein CASSPKWAGQVNEKLFF.

This rearrangement joins TRBV9 to TRBJ2-7; D is unresolved. Germline values: CDR1 SGDLS, CDR2 YYNGEE. The CDR3 loop spans 14 amino acids. The V end was cut by 2 bases, the J end by 2 bases, with 11 bases between. The CDR3: CASSVMADPYEQYF. For the CDR3, the DNA is TGTGCCAGCAGCGTCATGGCGGACCCCTACGAGCAGTACTTC.

The chain recombines TRBV7-8 with TRBJ1-5; 9 nucleotides agree with TRBD1. The CDR3 has 16 residues. J gave up 2 bases and V 5 bases, and 7 bases lay outside the gene matches. CDR1 is SGHVS and CDR2 is FQNEAQ in the germline V gene. CDR3 DNA sequence: TGTGCCAGCAGCCCAAGGACAGGGGCCGGCAATCAGCCCCAGCATTTT. Translation gives CASSPRTGAGNQPQHF.

V is TRBV7-8 and J is TRBJ2-7; possibly TRBD2 for D (5 bases). The CDR3 totals 15 residues. The germline CDR1 and CDR2 sequences are SGHVS and FQNEAQ. Deletions cut 4 bases from V and 5 bases from J, with 18 bases between. CDR3 loop: CASSYVERRVHEQYF. Here the CDR3 DNA reads TGTGCCAGCAGCTACGTTGAGAGGCGGGTCCACGAGCAGTACTTC.

The V and J genes are TRBV5-1 and TRBJ2-7; 13 bases fit TRBD2. Germline CDR1 is SGHRS and CDR2 is YFSETQ. CDR3 length: 14 amino acids. The V gene end was trimmed by 4 bases and the J gene end by 6 bases; junction bases not matched to a gene: 4. The CDR3 DNA sequence: TGCGCCAGCAGCCCCGGGACTAGCGGGGCCGAGCAGTACTTC. As protein: CASSPGTSGAEQYF. The whole variable domain, filled in from reference TRBV5-1 and TRBJ2-7, reads KAGVTQTPRYLIKTRGQQVTLSCSPISGHRSVSWYQQTPGQGLQFLFEYFSETQRNKGNFPGRFSGRQFSNSRSEMNVSTLELGDSALYLCASSPGTSGAEQYFGPGTRLTVT.

The J gene is TRBJ2-1, the V gene TRBV15, with a weak D call TRBD2 (6 bases). The CDR3 has 14 residues. V lost 3 bases, J lost 5 bases, and 11 bases lay in between. Germline CDR1 reads LNHNV; CDR2 reads YYDKDF (reference sequence). The CDR3 DNA reads as TGTGCCACCAGCAGGCAGGGACTTCACAATGAGCAGTTCTTC. Its protein is CATSRQGLHNEQFF. Full variable domain (remainder filled in from reference TRBV15 and TRBJ2-1): DAMVIQNPRYQVTQFGKPVTLSCSQTLNHNVMYWYQQKSSQAPKLLFHYYDKDFNNEADTPDNFQSRRPNTSFCFLDIRSPGLGDTAMYLCATSRQGLHNEQFFGPGTRLTVL.

The sample holds one count of this clone. V is TRBV5-1 and J is TRBJ2-7; unclear D gene. V lost 3 bases, J lost 4 bases, and 14 bases lay in between. CDR3 length: 14 residues. CDR1 and CDR2 from the germline V gene are SGHRS and YFSETQ. CDR3 bases: TGCGCCAGCAGCTCTCCGGAGTCCAGTTACGAGCAGTACTTC. It encodes CASSSPESSYEQYF.

Remarks on this clone: The junction and the germline gene differ at one end; a read error may be behind it. The chain uses TRBV6-5 and TRBJ1-2; TRBD1 might be the D (5 bases). This CDR3 is 14 amino acids long. Germline V gene lookup returns CDR1 MNHEY and CDR2 SVGAGI. CDR3 nucleotide sequence: TGTGCCAGCAGTCGCCGGGACCTAAACTCTGGCTACACCTTC. Encoded protein: CASSRRDLNSGYTF.

This clone was seen more than once but under ten times. This chain connects TRBV5-5 to TRBJ1-1, with D unclear. The CDR3 runs to 16 residues. Germline V lookup: CDR1 SGHKS, CDR2 YYEKEE (reference sequence). V lost 2 bases to trimming and J lost 5 bases, with 19 bases between them. The CDR3 region is CASSFSSTRGGTEAFF. The CDR3 nucleotides are TGTGCCAGCAGCTTTAGCTCGACCCGCGGAGGAACTGAAGCTTTCTTT.

The genes are TRBV5-1 and TRBJ2-6; D not certain. Trimming cost V 0 bases and J 2 bases, with 6 bases left between them. Germline V gene lookup returns CDR1 SGHRS and CDR2 YFSETQ. The CDR3 is 15 amino acids. In DNA, the CDR3 is TGCGCCAGCAGCTTGGTACTGGCTGGGGCCAACGTCCTGACTTTC. Amino acids: CASSLVLAGANVLTF.

The chain links TRBV19 to TRBJ2-5, with D unclear. Looked up from germline, CDR1 is LNHDA and CDR2 is SQIVND (reference sequence). The V and J ends lost 5 bases and 2 bases respectively, with 9 bases between them. CDR3 length equals 13 residues. The CDR3 nucleotides read TGTGCCAGTAGTTACACGCATCAAGAGACCCAGTACTTC. Translating gives CASSYTHQETQYF.

The chain carries TRBV5-1 and TRBJ2-7; 7 positions agree with TRBD1. Looked up from germline, CDR1 is SGHRS and CDR2 is YFSETQ. The ends lost 0 bases at V and 3 bases at J; junction bases unmatched: 3. The CDR3 extends over 14 amino acids. The CDR3 DNA is TGCGCCAGCAGCTTGGAGGGGGCGGGCTACGAGCAGTACTTC. This translates into CASSLEGAGYEQYF.

V and J are TRBV14 and TRBJ1-1; D gene ambiguous. The CDR3 is 12 amino acids. Trimming stripped 4 bases from V and 6 bases from J, with 9 bases between. The germline V gene encodes CDR1 SGHDN and CDR2 FVKESK. The CDR3 reads CASSRTRAEAFF. CDR3 DNA: TGTGCCAGCAGCCGAACACGCGCTGAAGCTTTCTTT.

The CDR3 loop reads CASSYRGSDTGELFF. The CDR3 bases are TGTGCCAGCAGCTACAGGGGTTCGGACACCGGGGAGCTGTTTTTT. The chain carries TRBV7-6 and TRBJ2-2; the match to TRBD1 covers 7 bases. Germline CDR1 reads SGHVS; CDR2 reads FNYEAQ. V lost 4 bases, J lost 3 bases, and 5 bases stayed unmatched. The CDR3 sequence is 15 residues long.

This chain connects TRBV27 to TRBJ2-7; 10 bases map to TRBD1. The CDR3 spans 15 residues. V trimming: 5 bases; J trimming: 4 bases; junction bases outside the gene matches: 8. Per the germline V gene, CDR1 is MNHEY and CDR2 is SMNVEV (reference sequence). CDR3 in amino acids: CASSLRGQGRYEQYF. The CDR3 coding sequence is TGTGCCAGCAGTCTGCGGGGACAGGGGAGGTACGAGCAGTACTTC.

This sequence joins TRBV4-1 and TRBJ2-7, with 8 bases matching TRBD1. The trim removed 1 base at V and 6 bases at J, leaving 2 bases unmatched. Germline CDR1 and CDR2: MGHRA and YSYEKL. The CDR3 runs to 13 residues. The CDR3 DNA reads as TGCGCCAGCAGCCAAGGGACAGGGAGCGAGCAGTACTTC. This translates into CASSQGTGSEQYF.

This clone has more than one count but fewer than ten. The chain combines TRBV6-1 with TRBJ2-7; weak D call: TRBD2 (5 bases). Germline values: CDR1 MNHNS, CDR2 SASEGT. V was clipped by 8 bases and J by 5 bases, with 19 bases between them. There are 14 residues in the CDR3. CDR3 nucleotide sequence: TGTGCCAGCCAATCTATGGACGGGGTTGACGAGCAGTACTTC. Residues: CASQSMDGVDEQYF.

The V gene is TRBV7-9, the J gene TRBJ2-7, with D maybe TRBD1 (5 bases). The length of the CDR3 is 14 residues. The V gene's germline CDR1 is SEHNR and CDR2 FQNEAQ (reference sequence). Trimming removed 5 bases from V and 2 bases from J, with 13 bases in between. CDR3 region: CASSLRKGPYEQYF. CDR3 DNA: TGTGCCAGCAGCCTGAGAAAGGGGCCCTACGAGCAGTACTTC.

The V gene is TRBV6-5, the J gene TRBJ2-1, with D possibly matching TRBD1 (6 bases). The CDR3 contains 14 residues. Trimming removed 8 bases at V and 5 bases at J, with 16 bases between. Germline CDR1 MNHEY, CDR2 SVGAGI. The CDR3 nucleotides are TGTGCCAGCGCAGGGGCCCCCAGACACAATGAGCAGTTCTTC. This translates into CASAGAPRHNEQFF.